This T cell receptor beta chain was retrieved from a study of T cells in women clearing cervical HPV infection. Across the study: Cases were women with histologically confirmed HPV16-related CIN3 or worse, including a couple of invasive cancers. Case blood was drawn when the lesion was first found; control blood after infection became undetectable.

Comment on this clone: The read comes to an end 3 residues before the CDR3 does, leaving the germline J gene to fill in the end.

Profiled with immunoSEQ multiplex PCR; TCRdb holds only in-frame clones, not every one. The table lists 42,000 or so clones. HPV was found by MY09/MY11 PCR and dot-blot genotyping. The V gene lost 1 base and the J gene lost 7 bases, with 10 bases spanning the gap. Germline CDR1 reads LNHDA; CDR2 reads SQIVND (reference sequence). This CDR3 has 13 amino acids. J is TRBJ1-2 and V is TRBV19; no clear D. Sequencing used blood buffy coat. This receptor was taken from a woman between 18 and 70 years old with a cervical HPV16 infection that either progressed to CIN3+ or cleared (not recorded which). Partial CDR3 DNA: TGTGCCAGTAGTATAGGCCAACGCGGTGGC. It specifies CASSIGQRGG. From start to end, the CDR3 is CASSIGQRGGYTF.